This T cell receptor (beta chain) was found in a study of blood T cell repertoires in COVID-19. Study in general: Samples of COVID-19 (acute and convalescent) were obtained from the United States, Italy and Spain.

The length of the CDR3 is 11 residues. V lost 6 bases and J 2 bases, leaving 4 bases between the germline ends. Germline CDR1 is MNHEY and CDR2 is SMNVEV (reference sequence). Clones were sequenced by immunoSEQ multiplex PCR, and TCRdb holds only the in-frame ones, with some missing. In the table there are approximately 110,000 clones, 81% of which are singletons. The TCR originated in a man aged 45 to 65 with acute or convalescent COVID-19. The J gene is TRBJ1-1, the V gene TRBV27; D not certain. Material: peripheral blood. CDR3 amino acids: CASSSNTEAFF. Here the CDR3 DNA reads TGTGCCAGCAGCTCTAACACTGAAGCTTTCTTT.